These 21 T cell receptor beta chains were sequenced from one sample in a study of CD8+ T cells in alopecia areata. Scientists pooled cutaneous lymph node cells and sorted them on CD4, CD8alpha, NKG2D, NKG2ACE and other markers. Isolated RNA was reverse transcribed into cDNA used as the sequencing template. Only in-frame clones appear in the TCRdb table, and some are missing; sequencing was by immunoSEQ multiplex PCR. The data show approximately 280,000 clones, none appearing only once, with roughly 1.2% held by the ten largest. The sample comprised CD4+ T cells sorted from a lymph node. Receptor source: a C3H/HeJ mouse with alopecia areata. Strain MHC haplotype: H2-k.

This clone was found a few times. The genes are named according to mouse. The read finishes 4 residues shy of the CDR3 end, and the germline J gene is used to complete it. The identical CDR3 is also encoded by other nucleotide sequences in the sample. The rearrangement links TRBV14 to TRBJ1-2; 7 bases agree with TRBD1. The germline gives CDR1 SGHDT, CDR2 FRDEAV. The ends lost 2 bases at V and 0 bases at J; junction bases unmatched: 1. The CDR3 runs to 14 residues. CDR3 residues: CASSLTGANSDYTF. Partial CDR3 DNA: TGTGCCAGCAGTTTAACAGGGGCAAACTCC.

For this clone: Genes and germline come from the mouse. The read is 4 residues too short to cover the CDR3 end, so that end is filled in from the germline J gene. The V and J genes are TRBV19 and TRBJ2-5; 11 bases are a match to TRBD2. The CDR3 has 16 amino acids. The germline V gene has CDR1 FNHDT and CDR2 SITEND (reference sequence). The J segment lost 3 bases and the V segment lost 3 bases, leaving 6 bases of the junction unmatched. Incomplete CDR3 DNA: TGTGCCAGCAGTAAAGGGACTGGGGGAGGGCAAGAC. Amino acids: CASSKGTGGGQD. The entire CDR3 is CASSKGTGGGQDTQYF.

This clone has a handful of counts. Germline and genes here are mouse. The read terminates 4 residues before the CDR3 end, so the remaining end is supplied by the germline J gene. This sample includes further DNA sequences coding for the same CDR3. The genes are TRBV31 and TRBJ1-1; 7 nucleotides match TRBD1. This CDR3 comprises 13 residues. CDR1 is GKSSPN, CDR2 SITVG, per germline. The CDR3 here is CAWSLNRGTEVFF. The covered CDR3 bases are TGTGCCTGGAGTCTCAACAGGGGAACA.

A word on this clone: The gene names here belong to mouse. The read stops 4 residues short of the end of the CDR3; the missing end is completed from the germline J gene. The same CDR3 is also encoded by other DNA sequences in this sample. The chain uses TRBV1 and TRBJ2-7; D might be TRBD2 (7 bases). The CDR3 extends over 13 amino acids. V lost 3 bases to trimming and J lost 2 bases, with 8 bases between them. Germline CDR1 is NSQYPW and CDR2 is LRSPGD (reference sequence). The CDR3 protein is CTCSAGGPYEQYF. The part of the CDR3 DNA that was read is TGCACCTGCAGTGCTGGGGGGCCCTAT.

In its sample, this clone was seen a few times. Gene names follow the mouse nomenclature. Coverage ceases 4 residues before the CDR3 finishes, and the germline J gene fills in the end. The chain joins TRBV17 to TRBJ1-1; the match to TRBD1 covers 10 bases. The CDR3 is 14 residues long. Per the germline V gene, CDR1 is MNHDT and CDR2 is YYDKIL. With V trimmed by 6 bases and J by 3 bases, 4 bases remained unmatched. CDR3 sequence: CASSPDRGYTEVFF. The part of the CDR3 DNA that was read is TGTGCTAGCAGCCCGGACAGGGGGTACACA. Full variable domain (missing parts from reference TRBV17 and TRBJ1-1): DTTVKQNPRYKLARVGKPVNLICSQTMNHDTMYWYQKKPNQAPKLLLFYYDKILNREADTFEKFQSSRPNNSFCSLYIGSAGLEYSAMYLCASSPDRGYTEVFFGKGTRLTVV.

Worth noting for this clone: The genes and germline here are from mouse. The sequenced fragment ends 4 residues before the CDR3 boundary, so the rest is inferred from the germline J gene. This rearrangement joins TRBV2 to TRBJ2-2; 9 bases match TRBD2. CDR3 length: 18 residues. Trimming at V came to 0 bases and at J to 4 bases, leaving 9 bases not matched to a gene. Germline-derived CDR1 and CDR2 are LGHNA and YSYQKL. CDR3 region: CASSQDLGWGGSTGQLYF. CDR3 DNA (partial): TGTGCCAGCAGCCAAGATTTGGGCTGGGGGGGATCCACCGGG.

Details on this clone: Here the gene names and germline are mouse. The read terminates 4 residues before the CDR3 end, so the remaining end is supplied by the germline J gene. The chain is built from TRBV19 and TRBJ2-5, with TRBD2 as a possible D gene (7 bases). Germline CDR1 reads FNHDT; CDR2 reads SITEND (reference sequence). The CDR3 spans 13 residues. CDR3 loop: CASSKRGADTQYF. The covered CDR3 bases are TGTGCCAGCAGTAAACGGGGGGCGGAC.

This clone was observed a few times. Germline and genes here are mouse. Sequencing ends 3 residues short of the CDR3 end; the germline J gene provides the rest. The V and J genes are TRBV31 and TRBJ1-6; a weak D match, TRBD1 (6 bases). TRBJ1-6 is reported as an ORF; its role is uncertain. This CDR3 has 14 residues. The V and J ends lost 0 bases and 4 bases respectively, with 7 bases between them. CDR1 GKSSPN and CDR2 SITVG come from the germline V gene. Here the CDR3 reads CAWSLGHYNSPLYF. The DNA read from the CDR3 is TGTGCCTGGAGTCTGGGACATTATAATTCGCCC.

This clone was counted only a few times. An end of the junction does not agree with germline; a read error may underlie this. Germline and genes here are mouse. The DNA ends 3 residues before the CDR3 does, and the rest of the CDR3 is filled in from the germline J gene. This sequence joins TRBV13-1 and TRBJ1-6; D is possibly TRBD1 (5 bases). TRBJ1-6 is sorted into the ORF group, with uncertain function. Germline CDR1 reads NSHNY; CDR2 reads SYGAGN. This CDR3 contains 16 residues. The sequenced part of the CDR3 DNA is TGTGCCAGCAGGGATGGGGGGGATTCCTATAATTCGCCC. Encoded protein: CASRDGGDSYNSP. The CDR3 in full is CASRDGGDSYNSPLYF.

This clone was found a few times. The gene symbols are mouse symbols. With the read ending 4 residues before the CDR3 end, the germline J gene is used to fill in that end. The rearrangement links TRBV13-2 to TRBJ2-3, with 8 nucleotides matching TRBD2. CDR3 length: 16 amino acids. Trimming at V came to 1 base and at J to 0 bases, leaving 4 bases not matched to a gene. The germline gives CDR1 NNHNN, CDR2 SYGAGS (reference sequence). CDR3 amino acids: CASGDQTGVSAETLYF. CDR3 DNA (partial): TGTGCCAGCGGTGATCAGACTGGGGTTAGTGCAGAA.

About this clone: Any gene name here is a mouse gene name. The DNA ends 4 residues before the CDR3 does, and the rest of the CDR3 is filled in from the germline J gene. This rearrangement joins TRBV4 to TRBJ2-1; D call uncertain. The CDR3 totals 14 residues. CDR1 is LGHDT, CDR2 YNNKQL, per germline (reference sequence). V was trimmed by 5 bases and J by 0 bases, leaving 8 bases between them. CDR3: CASSLWNNYAEQFF. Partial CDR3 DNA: TGTGCCAGCAGCCTCTGGAATAACTATGCT.

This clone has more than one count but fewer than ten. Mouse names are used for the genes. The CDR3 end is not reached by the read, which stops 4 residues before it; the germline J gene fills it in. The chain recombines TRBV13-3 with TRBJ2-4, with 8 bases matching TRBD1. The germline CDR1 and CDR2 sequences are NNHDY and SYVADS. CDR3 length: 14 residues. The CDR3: CASRPGGGGNTLYF. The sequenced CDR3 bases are TGTGCCAGCAGGCCAGGGGGCGGCGGGAAC. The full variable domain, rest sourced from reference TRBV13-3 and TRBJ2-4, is EAAVTQSPRSKVAVTGGKVTLSCHQTNNHDYMYWYRQDTGHGLRLIHYSYVADSTEKGDIPDGYKASRPSQENFSLILELASLSQTAVYFCASRPGGGGNTLYFGAGTRLSVL.

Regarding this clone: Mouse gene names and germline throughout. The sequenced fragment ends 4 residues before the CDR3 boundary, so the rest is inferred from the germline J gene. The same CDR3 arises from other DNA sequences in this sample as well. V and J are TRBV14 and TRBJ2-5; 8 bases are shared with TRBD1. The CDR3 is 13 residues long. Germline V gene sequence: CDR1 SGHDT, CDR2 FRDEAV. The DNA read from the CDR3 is TGTGCCAGCAGTCCGACAGGGGAGGAC. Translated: CASSPTGED. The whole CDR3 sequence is CASSPTGEDTQYF.

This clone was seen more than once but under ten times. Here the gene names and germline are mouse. This CDR3 reads CASGTGWGDAEQFF. Incomplete CDR3 DNA: TGTGCCAGCGGGACGGGCTGGGGGGATGCT. V usage is TRBV13-2 and J usage is TRBJ2-1, with 8 positions matching TRBD2. The CDR3 is cut off 4 residues early in the read; its end comes from the germline J gene. Trimming cost V 5 bases and J 5 bases; bases outside gene matches: 6. The CDR3 length is 14 residues. Per the germline V gene, CDR1 is NNHNN and CDR2 is SYGAGS (reference sequence).

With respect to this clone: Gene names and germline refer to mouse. CDR3 DNA, as far as it was read: TGTGCCAGCAGTGAGCCTCTTGGGGGGCGCAAAGAC. Its protein product is CASSEPLGGRKD. The complete CDR3 reads CASSEPLGGRKDTQYF. The rearrangement joins TRBV13-3 to TRBJ2-5, with D possibly being TRBD2 (7 bases). The CDR3 end is not reached by the read, which stops 4 residues before it; the germline J gene fills it in. Germline CDR1 NNHDY, CDR2 SYVADS. The CDR3 consists of 16 residues.

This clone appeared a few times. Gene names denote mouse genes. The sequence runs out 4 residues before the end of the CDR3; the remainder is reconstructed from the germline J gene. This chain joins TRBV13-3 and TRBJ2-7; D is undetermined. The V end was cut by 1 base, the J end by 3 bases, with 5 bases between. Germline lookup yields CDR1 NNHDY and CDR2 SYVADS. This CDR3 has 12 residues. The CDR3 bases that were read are TGTGCCAGCAGTGATTCTGTCTAT. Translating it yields CASSDSVY. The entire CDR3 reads CASSDSVYEQYF.

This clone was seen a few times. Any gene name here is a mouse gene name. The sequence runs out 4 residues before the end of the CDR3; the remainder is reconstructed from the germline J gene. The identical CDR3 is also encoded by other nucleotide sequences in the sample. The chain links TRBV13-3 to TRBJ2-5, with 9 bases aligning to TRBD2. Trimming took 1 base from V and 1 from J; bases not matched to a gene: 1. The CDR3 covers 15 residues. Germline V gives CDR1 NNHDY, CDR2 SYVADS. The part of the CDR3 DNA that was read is TGTGCCAGCAGTGATCTGGGGGGGTACCAAGAC. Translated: CASSDLGGYQD. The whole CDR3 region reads CASSDLGGYQDTQYF.

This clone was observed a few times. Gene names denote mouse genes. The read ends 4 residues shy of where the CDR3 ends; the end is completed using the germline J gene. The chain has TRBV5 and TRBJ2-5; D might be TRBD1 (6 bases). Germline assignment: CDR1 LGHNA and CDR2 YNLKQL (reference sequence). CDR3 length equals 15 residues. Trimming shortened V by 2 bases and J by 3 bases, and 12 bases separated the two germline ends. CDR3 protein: CASSQKPGQQDTQYF. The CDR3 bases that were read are TGTGCCAGCAGCCAAAAACCGGGACAACAAGAC.

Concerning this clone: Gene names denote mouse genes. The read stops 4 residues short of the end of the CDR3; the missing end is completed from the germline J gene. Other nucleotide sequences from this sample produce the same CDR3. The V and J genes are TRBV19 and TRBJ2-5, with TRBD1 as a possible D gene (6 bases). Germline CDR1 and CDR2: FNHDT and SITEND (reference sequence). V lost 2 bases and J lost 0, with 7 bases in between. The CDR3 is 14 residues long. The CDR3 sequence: CASSIGQNQDTQYF. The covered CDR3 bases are TGTGCCAGCAGTATTGGACAGAACCAAGAC.

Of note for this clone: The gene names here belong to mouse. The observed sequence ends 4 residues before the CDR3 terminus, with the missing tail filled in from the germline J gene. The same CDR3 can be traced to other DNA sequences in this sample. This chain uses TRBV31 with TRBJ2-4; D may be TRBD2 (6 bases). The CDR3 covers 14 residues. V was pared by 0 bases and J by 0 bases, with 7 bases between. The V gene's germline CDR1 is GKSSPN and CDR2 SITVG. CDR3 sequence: CAWSLLGSQNTLYF. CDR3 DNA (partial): TGTGCCTGGAGTCTACTGGGAAGTCAAAAC. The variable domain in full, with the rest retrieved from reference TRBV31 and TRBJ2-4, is AQTIHQWPVAEIKAVGSPLSLGCTIKGKSSPNLYWYWQATGGTLQQLFYSITVGQVESVVQLNLSASRPKDDQFILSTEKLLLSHSGFYLCAWSLLGSQNTLYFGAGTRLSVL.

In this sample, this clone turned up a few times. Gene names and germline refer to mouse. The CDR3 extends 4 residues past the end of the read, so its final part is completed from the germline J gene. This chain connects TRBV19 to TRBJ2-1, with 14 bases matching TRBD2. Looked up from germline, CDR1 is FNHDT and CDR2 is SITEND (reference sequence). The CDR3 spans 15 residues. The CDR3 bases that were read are TGTGCCAGCAGTTGGGACTGGGGGGGCAACGCT. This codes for CASSWDWGGNA. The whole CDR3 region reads CASSWDWGGNAEQFF.